The present T cell receptor (beta chain) was sequenced within a study of shared clonotypes between healthy human individuals. Study-level information: CD4 naive cells filled three plates per donor, CD4 memory three, CD8 naive two and CD8 memory one.

Measured with immunoSEQ multiplex PCR; TCRdb has only the in-frame clones, and not every one. The data show a few million clones, approximately 92% seen once. Looked up from germline, CDR1 is MNHNS and CDR2 is SASEGT. The CDR3 covers 12 residues. The V end was cut by 4 bases, the J end by 10 bases, with 11 bases between. In the case of this clone: What it binds is unknown.

Study observations and caveats: At large depth, rarefaction still showed sorted-subset sequencing to be incomplete. Sampling covered blood only; tissue repertoires likely differ. Sharing of clonotypes among donors was expected to vary with sequencing depth.

Sequencing input: naive CD4+ T cells sorted from blood. Subset here: CD45RA+ positively selected. The V and J genes are TRBV6-1 and TRBJ1-5; D call uncertain. This clonotype was sampled from a man aged 18 to 30 in good health. This CDR3 reads CASSVPAAPQHF. In DNA, the CDR3 is TGTGCCAGCAGTGTACCGGCCGCTCCCCAGCATTTT.